This note documents a single T cell receptor beta chain sequence. Its antigen is unknown. The data derive from a study of post-analysis software for immune sequencing data. Whole-study findings and limits: Elevated frequency relative to controls characterized four or five TRBV segments in patients, TRBV5-6, TRBV5-1 and TRBV20-1 among them. The F measure placed samples prepared in the same batch into strongly shared clusters.

CDR3 length equals 15 residues. CDR1 is SQVTM, CDR2 ANQGSEA, per germline. The ends were cut back, 5 bases at V and 1 base at J, with 14 bases in the middle. Each TCR beta cDNA library carried unique molecular identifiers. TCRdb redid the calling of the PCR reads with MiXCR, one entry per CDR3 protein. Of 750,000 to 950,000 distinct CDR3 sequences listed, roughly half are singletons. This sequence was found in a girl between 10 and 17 years old with multiple sclerosis. The sequencing sample was made of blood. The chain recombines TRBV29-1 with TRBJ2-2; tentatively, D is TRBD2 (6 bases). CDR3 coding DNA: TGCAGCGTTAGGGAGACGGGGGTGAACACCGGGGAGCTGTTTTTT. It specifies CSVRETGVNTGELFF.